This is a list of T cell receptor beta chains from one sample in a study of blood T cell repertoires in COVID-19. Assay used: immunoSEQ multiplex PCR; TCRdb lists only in-frame clones, some missing. Of 300,000 to 450,000 clones in the sample, over 75% were seen once. Source material: peripheral blood. These receptors originate from a woman aged 25-40 years with COVID-19, enrolled during active disease. Both conserved end residues are part of each CDR3. A D gene is named only where the DNA matches it firmly. Rows give clone size only sometimes, using once, few, many, or a class for an expanded clone.

clone size	D gene	V gene	J gene	CDR3 protein	CDR3 DNA
.	.	TRBV5-5	TRBJ2-7	CASSLDNSYEQYF	TGTGCCAGCAGCTTGGACAACTCCTACGAGCAGTACTTC
.	.	TRBV9	TRBJ2-6	CASSVAERGLLLGANVLTF	TGTGCCAGCAGCGTCGCCGAGAGGGGACTTCTTCTTGGGGCCAACGTCCTGACTTTC
.	.	TRBV4-1	TRBJ2-3	CASSLDRPTDTQYF	TGCGCCAGCAGCCTTGACAGACCCACAGATACGCAGTATTTT
.	.	TRBV21-1	TRBJ2-1	CASQPDIGLAEDNEQFF	TGTGCCAGCCAACCTGATATAGGACTAGCGGAAGACAATGAGCAGTTCTTC
.	TRBD1	TRBV7-9	TRBJ1-5	CASSLGTGNSNQPQHF	TGTGCCAGCAGCTTAGGGACAGGGAATAGCAATCAGCCCCAGCATTTT
.	TRBD2	TRBV28	TRBJ2-6	CASSLSHVWGGNVLTF	TGTGCCAGCAGTTTAAGCCACGTGTGGGGGGGCAACGTCCTGACTTTC
.	TRBD2	TRBV12-5	TRBJ2-2	CASGLGEAGGTGELFF	TGTGCTAGTGGTTTGGGGGAAGCGGGAGGAACCGGGGAGCTGTTTTTT
.	TRBD2	TRBV9	TRBJ2-1	CASSLGTSGRVYNEQFF	TGTGCCAGCAGCCTCGGGACTAGCGGGAGGGTCTACAATGAGCAGTTCTTC
.	.	TRBV6-6	TRBJ1-2	CASSAEGRTYGYTF	TGTGCCAGCAGTGCGGAAGGGAGGACCTATGGCTACACCTTC
.	TRBD2	TRBV13	TRBJ2-5	CASSFLSGRGQETQYF	TGTGCCAGCAGCTTCCTTAGCGGGAGAGGACAAGAGACCCAGTACTTC
large	TRBD2	TRBV19	TRBJ2-1	CASSIGSGRAGNEQFF	TGTGCCAGTAGTATAGGTAGCGGGAGGGCCGGGAATGAGCAGTTCTTC
.	.	TRBV7-9	TRBJ1-2	CASSPNWQGNGYTF	TGTGCCAGCAGCCCGAACTGGCAGGGGAATGGCTACACCTTC
.	TRBD1	TRBV5-1	TRBJ1-5	CASSLTGAPSQPQHF	TGCGCCAGCAGCTTGACAGGGGCCCCTAGTCAGCCCCAGCATTTT
.	.	TRBV20-1	TRBJ2-7	CSAREGYEQYF	TGCAGTGCTAGGGAGGGATACGAGCAGTACTTC
.	TRBD1	TRBV7-2	TRBJ1-5	CASSSDRGVQPQHF	TGTGCCAGCAGCTCGGACAGGGGCGTTCAGCCCCAGCATTTT
.	.	TRBV4-1	TRBJ1-1	CASSQDSLEAFF	TGCGCCAGCAGCCAAGACAGTCTTGAAGCTTTCTTT
.	TRBD1	TRBV11-2	TRBJ1-2	CASSLQGAFDGYTF	TGTGCCAGCAGCTTACAGGGGGCATTTGATGGCTACACCTTC
.	TRBD1	TRBV24-1	TRBJ1-4	CATSDRQGPNEKLFF	TGTGCCACCAGTGATCGACAGGGACCTAATGAAAAACTGTTTTTT
.	TRBD1	TRBV7-3	TRBJ2-2	CASSLVTGGFGELFF	TGTGCCAGCAGCTTGGTGACAGGGGGCTTCGGGGAGCTGTTTTTT
.	.	TRBV18	TRBJ1-1	CASSPGGNAPGAFF	TGTGCCAGCTCACCTGGGGGCAATGCTCCTGGAGCTTTCTTT
.	TRBD2	TRBV5-1	TRBJ2-1	CASSLAPAGGPGTHYNEQFF	TGCGCCAGCAGCTTGGCTCCAGCGGGAGGGCCAGGGACTCACTACAATGAGCAGTTCTTC
.	TRBD2	TRBV6-1	TRBJ2-3	CASSADPWTSVDTQYF	TGTGCCAGCAGTGCCGACCCTTGGACTAGCGTAGATACGCAGTATTTT
few	TRBD1	TRBV24-1	TRBJ1-3	CATSGSGQGEIDTIYF	TGTGCCACCAGCGGTTCGGGACAGGGGGAAATAGACACCATATATTTT
once	.	TRBV12-3/TRBV12-4	TRBJ2-2	CASWGVNTGELFF	TGTGCCAGCTGGGGGGTAAACACCGGGGAGCTGTTTTTT
.	.	TRBV24-1	TRBJ1-2	CATSDRTFGGYTF	TGTGCCACCAGTGACCGGACATTTGGAGGCTACACCTTC
.	.	TRBV7-2	TRBJ2-2	CASSLGLANTGELFF	TGTGCCAGCAGCTTAGGACTAGCGAACACCGGGGAGCTGTTTTTT
.	TRBD2	TRBV7-8	TRBJ2-3	CASILAGGRGQREGLDTQYF	TGTGCCAGCATCCTTGCGGGGGGTCGCGGACAGCGGGAGGGCCTTGATACGCAGTATTTT